The next 5 T cell receptor beta chains were all read from a single sample in a study of cytomegalovirus exposure and HLA in healthy donors. Primers for the PCR totalled 60 Vbeta and 13 Jbeta. The table came from immunoSEQ multiplex PCR; TCRdb's copy has only in-frame clones and leaves some out. The sample contains around 100,000 clones, approximately 60% of which appear only once. Sequencing input: PBMCs. The receptors shown here come from a woman in her 30s in good health and CMV-seronegative.

On this clone itself: Compared with germline, one end of the junction differs, possibly owing to a read error. Other DNA sequences from this sample encode an identical CDR3 as well. The chain is built from TRBV19 and TRBJ2-7, with 10 bases identical to TRBD2. Germline CDR1 LNHDA, CDR2 SQIVND (reference sequence). The length of the CDR3 is 14 residues. The CDR3 region is CASRGAGGTYEQYF. The CDR3 bases are TGCGCCAGTAGAGGAGCGGGAGGGACCTACGAGCAGTACTTC.

This clone was detected a few times. This rearrangement joins TRBV7-9 to TRBJ1-4; tentative D call: TRBD1 (6 bases). The germline CDR1 and CDR2 sequences are SEHNR and FQNEAQ (reference sequence). V was pared by 8 bases and J by 5 bases, with 12 bases between. The CDR3 is 13 amino acids. CDR3 bases: TGTGCCAGCGGCAGGGGTAGGAATGAAAAACTGTTTTTT. It translates to CASGRGRNEKLFF.

This rearrangement joins TRBV18 to TRBJ2-1; 9 nucleotides line up with TRBD2. This CDR3 has 15 residues. Germline CDR1 is KGHSH and CDR2 is LQKENI. The junction had 5 bases not matched to a gene; V was cut back by 1 base and J by 7 bases. The CDR3 nucleotides read TGTGCCAGCTCACCACAGGCTAGCGGGATTAATGAGCAGTTCTTC. Its translation: CASSPQASGINEQFF.

V gene TRBV11-3 combines with J gene TRBJ2-3, with TRBD2 matching 14 bases. V was pared by 5 bases and J by 5 bases, with 6 bases of the junction left unmatched. The germline V gene has CDR1 SGHNT and CDR2 YENEEA. The CDR3 is 16 residues long. CDR3 loop: CASSQGTSGRKDTQYF. CDR3 in DNA: TGTGCCAGCAGCCAAGGGACTAGCGGGAGAAAAGATACGCAGTATTTT. The full variable domain, in which reference TRBV11-3 and TRBJ2-3 provide the parts outside the CDR3, is EAGVVQSPRYKIIEKKQPVAFWCNPISGHNTLYWYLQNLGQGPELLIRYENEEAVDDSQLPKDRFSAERLKGVDSTLKIQPAELGDSAVYLCASSQGTSGRKDTQYFGPGTRLTVL.

This clone was seen a few times. The rearrangement uses TRBV7-9 and TRBJ2-1; D remains ambiguous. Germline CDR1 and CDR2: SEHNR and FQNEAQ (reference sequence). CDR3 length: 11 residues. The V and J ends lost 5 bases and 10 bases respectively, with 9 bases between them. The CDR3 region is CASSPTEEQFF. CDR3 in DNA: TGTGCCAGCAGCCCTACAGAGGAGCAGTTCTTC. The whole variable domain, remainder taken from reference TRBV7-9 and TRBJ2-1, is DTGVSQNPRHKITKRGQNVTFRCDPISEHNRLYWYRQTLGQGPEFLTYFQNEAQLEKSRLLSDRFSAERPKGSFSTLEIQRTEQGDSAMYLCASSPTEEQFFGPGTRLTVL.